In this sample, the clone carrying this T cell receptor beta chain turned up many times. These data come from a study of human T cells and chemical hapten exposure. Indicated time point: pre-sensitization, week 0. The treatment is: therapeutic diphenylcyclopropenone sensitization with weekly scalp DPC. CDR3 length: 20 residues. Germline V gene sequence: CDR1 SGHDT, CDR2 YYEEEE. V lost 4 bases, J lost 4 bases, and 31 bases lay in between. MiXCR, applied by TCRdb to the RACE reads, yields one record per CDR3 protein. The sample holds more than 55,000 distinct CDR3 sequences, over 9% seen once. The rearrangement uses TRBV5-6 and TRBJ2-3, with a weak D call TRBD2 (7 bases). This TCR derives from a woman in her forties with alopecia areata. Some clones in this sample may be carry-over from other donors' samples. The sample was whole blood, taken in connection with sensitization to the hapten diphenylcyclopropenone (DPC). The DNA of the CDR3 is TGTGCCAGCAGCCCAACCCTCACGGGCGGGGGCCTCCCACAGCCAGATACGCAGTATTTT. Translated, it gives CASSPTLTGGGLPQPDTQYF.